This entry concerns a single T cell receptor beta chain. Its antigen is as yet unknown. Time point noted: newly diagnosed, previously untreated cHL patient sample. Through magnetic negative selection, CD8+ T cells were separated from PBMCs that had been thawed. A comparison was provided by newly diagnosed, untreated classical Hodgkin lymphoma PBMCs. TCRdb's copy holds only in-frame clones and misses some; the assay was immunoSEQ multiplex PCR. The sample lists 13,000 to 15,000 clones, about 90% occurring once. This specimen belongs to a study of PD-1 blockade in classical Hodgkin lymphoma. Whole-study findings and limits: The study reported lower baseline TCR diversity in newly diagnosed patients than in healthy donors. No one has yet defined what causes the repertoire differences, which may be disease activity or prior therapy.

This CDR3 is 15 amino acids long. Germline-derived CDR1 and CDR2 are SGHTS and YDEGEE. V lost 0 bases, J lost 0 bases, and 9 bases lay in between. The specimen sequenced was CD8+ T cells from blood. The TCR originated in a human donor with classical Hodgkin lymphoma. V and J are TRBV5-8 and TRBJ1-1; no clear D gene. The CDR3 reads CASSLEGRLNTEAFF. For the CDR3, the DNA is TGTGCCAGCAGCTTGGAGGGAAGGTTGAACACTGAAGCTTTCTTT.